This T cell receptor beta chain was captured in a study of T cell repertoires in cytomegalovirus infection (dated by TCRdb to between 2018 and 2020). Background on the whole study: Alongside well-studied HLA-B-restricted epitopes, the peptide stimulations were aimed at recently identified HLA-C-restricted CMV epitopes, whose presentation resists viral immunomodulation. The HLA type of each donor mattered for the analysis, because public TCR beta signatures pointed to carriage of CMV infection along with the matching HLA type.

Trimming costs V 7 bases and J 0 bases, and their ends lie 12 bases apart. There are 14 amino acids in the CDR3, from cysteine to phenylalanine inclusive. The only DNA kept is the CDR3, 42 bases in frame from the first base. The germline V gene specifies SGHTA as CDR1 and FQGNSA as CDR2. Instrument used: Illumina HiSeq 1500. Through fastp at Q25 and MiXCR, TCRdb rebuilt clones from the public reads, retaining in-frame beta chains. Rows are unified per CDR3 protein, each entry keeping the most common DNA and genes. The sample contains 550,000 to 700,000 distinct CDR3 sequences, 40% of them found a single time. The ten largest clonotypes hold around 46% of the sample. Explained via the paper, the treatment or condition label denotes: in vitro stimulation with specific CMV peptide epitopes to enrich CMV-specific T cells. Here is what the overall study found, with its caveats: The ex vivo response was dominated by HLA-C-restricted CMV-specific TCR beta clonotypes, which also provided the single most frequent clonotype in two of eight donors. In both this cohort and an independent roughly 350-donor cohort, the cumulative frequency of public TCR beta family members distinguished carriers of CMV infection plus the relevant HLA type.

This clonotype came up a few times. Its target antigen remains unknown. One base away there is no much larger clone; base qualities are not given. The chain couples TRBV7-2 to TRBJ1-1, and TRBD1 may be the D gene, going by 5 matching bases. The input for sequencing was cultured PBMCs, taken from culture after CMV antigen stimulation. This TCR was sampled from a human donor in good health (CMV status not recorded). Some clones in this sample may be carry-over from other donors' samples. CDR3 reads: CASTPQTVNTEAFF. DNA sequence: TGTGCCAGCACCCCTCAGACAGTGAACACTGAAGCTTTCTTT.